The 5 T cell receptor beta chains reported below all come from one sample, sequenced in a study of molecular identifiers for immune sequencing clone quantification. One entry per CDR3 protein, called by TCRdb with MiXCR from the PCR reads. The sample records about 89,000 distinct CDR3 sequences, around 19% being singletons. What was sequenced was naive CD8+ T cells from blood, with Jurkat cell RNA spiked in. The subset is: FACS-sorted CD8+CD4-CCR7+CD45RA+ naive T cells. Receptor source: a human donor in good health. Some libraries in this study had Jurkat cell RNA spiked in.

This clonotype was recorded many times. The genes are TRBV20-1 and TRBJ2-7; TRBD1 matches 8 bases. The germline V gene encodes CDR1 DFQATT and CDR2 SNEGSKA (reference sequence). J gave up 2 bases and V 6 bases, and 6 bases lay outside the gene matches. The CDR3 extends over 13 amino acids. The CDR3: CSAEDRATYEQYF. The CDR3 bases are TGCAGTGCCGAGGACAGGGCAACCTACGAGCAGTACTTC.

This clonotype was detected ten times or more. The chain combines TRBV25-1 with TRBJ2-2, with TRBD1 matching over 8 bases. Trimming at V came to 5 bases and at J to 4 bases, leaving 3 bases not matched to a gene. Germline V gene lookup returns CDR1 MGHDK and CDR2 SYGVNS. This CDR3 is built from 14 residues. CDR3 nucleotides: TGTGCCAGCAGTTTGACAGGGGTCACCGGGGAGCTGTTTTTT. This sequence encodes CASSLTGVTGELFF.

This clonotype was picked up many times. This chain joins TRBV30 and TRBJ1-5; D gene ambiguous. The CDR3 totals 13 residues. Trimming pared 0 bases from V and 3 bases from J, leaving 6 bases between. Germline CDR1 is GTSNPN and CDR2 is SVGIG (reference sequence). This CDR3 reads CAWSVFSNQPQHF. The CDR3 DNA reads as TGTGCCTGGAGTGTATTTTCCAATCAGCCCCAGCATTTT.

This clonotype was seen repeatedly, ten times or more. This chain links TRBV3-1 with TRBJ2-7; the D is unclear. The CDR3 totals 16 residues. The germline gives CDR1 LGHDT, CDR2 YNNKEL (reference sequence). V lost 4 bases, J lost 0 bases, and 16 bases lay in between. The DNA for the CDR3 is TGTGCCAGCAGCCGTGTTGGTCCACGGAGCTCCTACGAGCAGTACTTC. It specifies CASSRVGPRSSYEQYF.

The J gene is TRBJ2-3, the V gene TRBV2; no reliable D call. V was clipped by 6 bases and J by 2 bases, with 9 bases between them. The CDR3 spans 13 residues. Germline assignment: CDR1 SNHLY and CDR2 FYNNEI. DNA for the CDR3: TGTGCCAGCAGCGATGGAACCACAGATACGCAGTATTTT. Protein: CASSDGTTDTQYF.